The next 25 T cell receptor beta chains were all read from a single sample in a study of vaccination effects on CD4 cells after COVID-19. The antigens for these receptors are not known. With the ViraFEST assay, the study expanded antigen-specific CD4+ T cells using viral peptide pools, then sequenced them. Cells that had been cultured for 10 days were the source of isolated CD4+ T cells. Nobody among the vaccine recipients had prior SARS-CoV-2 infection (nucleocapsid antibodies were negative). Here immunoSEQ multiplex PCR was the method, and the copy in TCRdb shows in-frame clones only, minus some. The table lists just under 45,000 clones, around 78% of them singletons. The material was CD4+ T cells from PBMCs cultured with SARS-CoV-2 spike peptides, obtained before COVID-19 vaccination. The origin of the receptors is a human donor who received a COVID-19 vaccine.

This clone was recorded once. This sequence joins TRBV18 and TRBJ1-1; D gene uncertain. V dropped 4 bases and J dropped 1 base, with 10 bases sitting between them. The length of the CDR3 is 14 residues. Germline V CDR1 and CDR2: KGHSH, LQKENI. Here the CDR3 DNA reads TGTGCCAGCTCACGATCGTCCGAGAACACTGAAGCTTTCTTT. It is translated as CASSRSSENTEAFF.

As DNA, the CDR3 is TGTGCCAGCCATAACAGGGTTAGGGAGACCCAGTACTTC. It translates to CASHNRVRETQYF. V gene TRBV2 combines with J gene TRBJ2-5, with D possibly matching TRBD1 (6 bases). CDR3 size: 13 residues. Germline CDR1 reads SNHLY; CDR2 reads FYNNEI. Trimming took 8 bases from V and 5 from J, leaving 15 bases between them.

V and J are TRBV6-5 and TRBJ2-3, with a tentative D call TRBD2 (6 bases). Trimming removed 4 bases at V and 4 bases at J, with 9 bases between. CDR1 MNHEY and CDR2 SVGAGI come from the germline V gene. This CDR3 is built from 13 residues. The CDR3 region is CASSFGTADTQYF. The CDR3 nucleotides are TGTGCCAGCAGTTTTGGGACTGCAGATACGCAGTATTTT.

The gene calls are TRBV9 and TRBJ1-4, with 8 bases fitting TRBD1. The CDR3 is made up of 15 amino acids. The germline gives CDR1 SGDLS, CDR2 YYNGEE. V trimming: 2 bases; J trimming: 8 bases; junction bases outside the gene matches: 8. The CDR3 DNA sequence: TGTGCCAGCAGCGTGACAGGGGTTATAGGGGAAAAACTGTTTTTT. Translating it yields CASSVTGVIGEKLFF.

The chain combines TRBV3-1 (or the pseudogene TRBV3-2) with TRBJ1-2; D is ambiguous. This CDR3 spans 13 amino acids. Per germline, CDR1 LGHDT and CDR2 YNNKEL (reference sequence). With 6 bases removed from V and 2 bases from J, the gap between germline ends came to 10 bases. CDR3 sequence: CASSPNGNYGYTF. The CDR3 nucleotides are TGTGCCAGCAGTCCGAACGGCAACTATGGCTACACCTTC.

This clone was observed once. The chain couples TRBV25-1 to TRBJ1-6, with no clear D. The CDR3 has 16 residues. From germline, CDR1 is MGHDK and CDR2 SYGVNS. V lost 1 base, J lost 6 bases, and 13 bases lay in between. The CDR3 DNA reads TGTGCCAGCAGTGAATTCTCGGGAGTGTTTAATTCACCCCTCCACTTT. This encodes CASSEFSGVFNSPLHF.

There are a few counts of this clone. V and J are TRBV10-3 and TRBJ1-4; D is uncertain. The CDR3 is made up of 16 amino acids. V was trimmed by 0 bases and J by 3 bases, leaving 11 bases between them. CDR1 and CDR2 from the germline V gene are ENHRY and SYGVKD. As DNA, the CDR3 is TGTGCCATCAGTGAGTCGGGAGGACTAGCTAATGAAAAACTGTTTTTT. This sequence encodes CAISESGGLANEKLFF.

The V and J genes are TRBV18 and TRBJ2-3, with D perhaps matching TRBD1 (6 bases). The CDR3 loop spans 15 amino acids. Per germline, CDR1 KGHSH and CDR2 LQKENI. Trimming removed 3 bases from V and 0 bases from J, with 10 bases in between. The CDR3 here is CASSPLGASTDTQYF. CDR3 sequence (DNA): TGTGCCAGCTCACCTCTGGGGGCGAGCACAGATACGCAGTATTTT.

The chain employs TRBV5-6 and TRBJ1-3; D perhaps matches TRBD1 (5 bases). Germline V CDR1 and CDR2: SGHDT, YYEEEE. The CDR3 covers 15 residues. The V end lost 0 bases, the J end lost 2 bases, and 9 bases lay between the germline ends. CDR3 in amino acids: CASSLAGRPGNTIYF. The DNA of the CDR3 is TGTGCCAGCAGCTTGGCGGGGCGTCCTGGAAACACCATATATTTT.

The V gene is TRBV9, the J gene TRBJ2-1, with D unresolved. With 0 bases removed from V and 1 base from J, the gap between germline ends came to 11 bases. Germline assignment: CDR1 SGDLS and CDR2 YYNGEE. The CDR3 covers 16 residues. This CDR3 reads CASSVDRSKSYNEQFF. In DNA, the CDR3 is TGTGCCAGCAGCGTAGATCGGTCCAAATCCTACAATGAGCAGTTCTTC. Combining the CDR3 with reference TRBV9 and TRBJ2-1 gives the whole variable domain DSGVTQTPKHLITATGQRVTLRCSPRSGDLSVYWYQQSLDQGLQFLIQYYNGEERAKGNILERFSAQQFPDLHSELNLSSLELGDSALYFCASSVDRSKSYNEQFFGPGTRLTVL.

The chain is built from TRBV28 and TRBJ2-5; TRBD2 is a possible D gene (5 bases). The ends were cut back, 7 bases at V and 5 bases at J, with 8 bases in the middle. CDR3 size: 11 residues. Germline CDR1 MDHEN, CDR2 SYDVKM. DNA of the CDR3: TGTGCCAGCAACAGAGGGGAGACCCAGTACTTC. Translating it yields CASNRGETQYF.

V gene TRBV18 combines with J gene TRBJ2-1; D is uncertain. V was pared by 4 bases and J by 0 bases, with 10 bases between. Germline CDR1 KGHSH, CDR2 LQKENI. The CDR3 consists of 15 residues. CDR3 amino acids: CASSLSGYSYNEQFF. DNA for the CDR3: TGTGCCAGCTCACTCTCCGGATACTCCTACAATGAGCAGTTCTTC.

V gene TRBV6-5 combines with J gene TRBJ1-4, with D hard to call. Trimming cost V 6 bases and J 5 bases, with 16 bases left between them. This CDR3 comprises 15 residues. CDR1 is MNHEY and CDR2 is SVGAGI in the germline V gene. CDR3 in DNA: TGTGCCAGCAGCCCGTTGAGAGTCCGGAATGAAAAACTGTTTTTT. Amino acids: CASSPLRVRNEKLFF.

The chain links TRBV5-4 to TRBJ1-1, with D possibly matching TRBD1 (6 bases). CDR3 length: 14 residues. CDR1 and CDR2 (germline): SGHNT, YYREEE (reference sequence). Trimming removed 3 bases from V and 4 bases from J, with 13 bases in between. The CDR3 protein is CASSWGALGTEAFF. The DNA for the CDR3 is TGTGCCAGCAGCTGGGGGGCTTTAGGCACTGAAGCTTTCTTT.

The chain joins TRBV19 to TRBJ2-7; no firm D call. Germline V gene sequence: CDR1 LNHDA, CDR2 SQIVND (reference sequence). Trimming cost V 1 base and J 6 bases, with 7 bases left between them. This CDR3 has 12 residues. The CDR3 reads CASSIGGTEQYV. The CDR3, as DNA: TGTGCCAGTAGTATAGGAGGAACCGAGCAGTACGTC.

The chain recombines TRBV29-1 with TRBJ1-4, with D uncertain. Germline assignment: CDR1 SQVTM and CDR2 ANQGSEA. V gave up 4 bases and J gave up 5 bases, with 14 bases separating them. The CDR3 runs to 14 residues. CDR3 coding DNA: TGCAGCGTTGGGTCCCAGACGGGGAATGAAAAACTGTTTTTT. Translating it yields CSVGSQTGNEKLFF.

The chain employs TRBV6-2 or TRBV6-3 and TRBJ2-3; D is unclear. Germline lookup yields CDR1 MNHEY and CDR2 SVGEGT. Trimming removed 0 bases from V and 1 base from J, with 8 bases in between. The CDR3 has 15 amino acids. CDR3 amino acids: CASSYSFAGTDTQYF. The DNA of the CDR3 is TGTGCCAGCAGTTACTCTTTTGCGGGCACAGATACGCAGTATTTT.

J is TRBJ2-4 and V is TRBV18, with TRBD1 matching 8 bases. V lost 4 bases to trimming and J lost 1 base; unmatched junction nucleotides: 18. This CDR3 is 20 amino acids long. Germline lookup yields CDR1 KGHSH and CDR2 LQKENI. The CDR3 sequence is CASSQTGDPIWGSAKNIQYF. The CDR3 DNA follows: TGTGCCAGCTCACAGACAGGGGACCCAATTTGGGGGTCGGCCAAAAACATTCAGTACTTC.

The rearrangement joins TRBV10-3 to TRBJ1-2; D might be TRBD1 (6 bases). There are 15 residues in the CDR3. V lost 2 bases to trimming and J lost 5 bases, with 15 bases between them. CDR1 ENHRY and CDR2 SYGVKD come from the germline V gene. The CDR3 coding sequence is TGTGCCATCAGTGAGGGGGGGGCAGCCTTTTATGGCTACACCTTC. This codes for CAISEGGAAFYGYTF.

The CDR3 nucleotides read TGTGCCAGCAGTGAAGGACAGGGTGGACCCTACGAGCAGTACGTC. This codes for CASSEGQGGPYEQYV. The chain carries TRBV6-1 and TRBJ2-7; TRBD1 agrees at 7 bases. The CDR3 runs 15 residues. Germline CDR1 MNHNS, CDR2 SASEGT. The V segment lost 1 base and the J segment 2 bases; nucleotides outside the gene matches: 5.

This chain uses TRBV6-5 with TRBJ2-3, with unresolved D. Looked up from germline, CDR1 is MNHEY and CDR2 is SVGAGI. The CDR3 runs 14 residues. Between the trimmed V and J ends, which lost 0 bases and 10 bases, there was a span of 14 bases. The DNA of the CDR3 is TGTGCCAGCAGTTACTCGGGTGGGCGGACGGCGCAGTATTTT. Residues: CASSYSGGRTAQYF.

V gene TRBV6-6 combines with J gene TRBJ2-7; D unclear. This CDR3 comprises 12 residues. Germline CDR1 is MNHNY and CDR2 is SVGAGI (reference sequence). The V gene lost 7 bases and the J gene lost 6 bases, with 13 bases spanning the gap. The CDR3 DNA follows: TGTGCCAGCAAGGGTTTGGTCGGCGAGCAGTACGTC. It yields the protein CASKGLVGEQYV.

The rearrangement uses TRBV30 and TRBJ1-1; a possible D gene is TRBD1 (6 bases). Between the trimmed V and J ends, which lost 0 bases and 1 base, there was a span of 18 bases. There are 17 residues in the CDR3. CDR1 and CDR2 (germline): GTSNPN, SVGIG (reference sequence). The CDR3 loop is CAWSVLGAPRANTEAFF. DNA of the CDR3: TGTGCCTGGAGTGTACTGGGGGCCCCGAGGGCGAACACTGAAGCTTTCTTT.

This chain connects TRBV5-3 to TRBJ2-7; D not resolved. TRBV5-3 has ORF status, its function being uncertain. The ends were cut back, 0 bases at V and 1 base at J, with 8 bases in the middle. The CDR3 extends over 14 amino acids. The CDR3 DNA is TGTGCCAGAAGCTTGGAGGTCACTTCCTACGAGCAGTACGTC. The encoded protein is CARSLEVTSYEQYV.

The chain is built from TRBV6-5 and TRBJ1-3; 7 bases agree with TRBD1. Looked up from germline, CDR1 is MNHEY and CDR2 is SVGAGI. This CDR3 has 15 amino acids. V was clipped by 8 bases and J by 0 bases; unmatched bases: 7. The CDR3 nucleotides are TGTGCCAGCTCCTTACAGGGGTTCTCTGGAAACACCATATATTTT. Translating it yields CASSLQGFSGNTIYF.